This T cell receptor beta chain came from a study of control samples from healthy donors and cancer patients. Sequencing used immunoSEQ multiplex PCR; TCRdb keeps in-frame clones, though not all of them. The table includes tens of thousands of clones, more than 80% detected once. V was clipped by 3 bases and J by 0 bases; unmatched bases: 2. The germline gives CDR1 MNHEY, CDR2 SMNVEV (reference sequence). The CDR3 covers 15 residues. The chain joins TRBV27 to TRBJ1-5, with 7 bases lining up with TRBD1. The TCR sequence derives from a woman aged 25 to 45 in good health. Sequencing was done on a sample of blood. Written as DNA, the CDR3 is TGTGCCAGCAGTTTGGCAGGGGGTAGCAATCAGCCCCAGCATTTT. This sequence encodes CASSLAGGSNQPQHF.